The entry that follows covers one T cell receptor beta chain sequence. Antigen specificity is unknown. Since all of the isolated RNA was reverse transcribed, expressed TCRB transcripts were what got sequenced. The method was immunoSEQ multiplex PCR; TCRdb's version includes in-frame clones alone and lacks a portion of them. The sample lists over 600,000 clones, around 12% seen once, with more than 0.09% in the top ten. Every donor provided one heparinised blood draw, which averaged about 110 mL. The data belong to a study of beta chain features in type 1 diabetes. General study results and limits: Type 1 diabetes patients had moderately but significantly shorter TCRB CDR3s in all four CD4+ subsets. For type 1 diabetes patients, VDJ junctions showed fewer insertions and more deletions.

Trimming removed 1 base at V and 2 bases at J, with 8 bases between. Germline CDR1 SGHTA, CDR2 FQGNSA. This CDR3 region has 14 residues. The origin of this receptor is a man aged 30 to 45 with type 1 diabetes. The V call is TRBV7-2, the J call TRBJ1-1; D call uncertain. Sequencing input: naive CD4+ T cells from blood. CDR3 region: CASSLEVGNTEAFF. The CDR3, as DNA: TGTGCCAGCAGCTTAGAGGTCGGCAACACTGAAGCTTTCTTT.